A single sample is the source of the 12 T cell receptor beta chains below, sequenced in a study of control samples from healthy donors and cancer patients. The data were produced by immunoSEQ multiplex PCR, yet TCRdb's version contains in-frame clones alone and is incomplete. This sample yields some 87,000 clones, of which 90% to 95% are seen a single time; approximately 14% belongs to the top ten. The specimen sequenced was blood. Receptor source: a man aged 25 to 40 in good health.

The J gene is TRBJ1-1, the V gene TRBV7-9; possible D gene TRBD1, 5 bases. The germline V gene has CDR1 SEHNR and CDR2 FQNEAQ (reference sequence). The CDR3 loop spans 14 amino acids. V was clipped by 5 bases and J by 0 bases, with 10 bases between them. CDR3 in DNA: TGTGCCAGCAGCCTCGGACACCTGAACACTGAAGCTTTCTTT. It translates to CASSLGHLNTEAFF.

The chain couples TRBV25-1 to TRBJ1-1, with TRBD1 as a possible D gene (5 bases). The CDR3 consists of 16 residues. Germline lookup yields CDR1 MGHDK and CDR2 SYGVNS. V shed 2 bases and J shed 1 base, with 14 bases lying between them. CDR3 DNA: TGTGCCAGCAGTGAAGGAACACCAGGACAGAACACTGAAGCTTTCTTT. Protein sequence: CASSEGTPGQNTEAFF.

The rearrangement uses TRBV28 and TRBJ1-5; 10 positions agree with TRBD1. Germline CDR1 and CDR2: MDHEN and SYDVKM. This CDR3 has 16 amino acids. V dropped 1 base and J dropped 6; count of bases not matched to a gene: 6. The CDR3 coding sequence is TGTGCCAGCAGTTTATTGGAGACAGGGGGCACTCAGCCCCAGCATTTT. It is translated as CASSLLETGGTQPQHF.

The V and J genes are TRBV6-5 and TRBJ1-4; the D gene is possibly TRBD1 (5 bases). The CDR3 consists of 16 residues. Germline CDR1 MNHEY, CDR2 SVGAGI. V was cut by 4 bases and J by 5 bases, with 17 bases left in between. CDR3 protein: CASSWTWGRVNEKLFF. The DNA for the CDR3 is TGTGCCAGCAGTTGGACCTGGGGCAGGGTGAATGAAAAACTGTTTTTT.

This clone is a singleton in its sample. This sequence joins TRBV4-1 and TRBJ1-1, with D possibly matching TRBD1 (5 bases). The V end was cut by 4 bases, the J end by 6 bases, with 12 bases between. The CDR3 is made up of 13 amino acids. The germline V gene encodes CDR1 MGHRA and CDR2 YSYEKL. CDR3 region: CASSLDGGSEAFF. The DNA for the CDR3 is TGCGCCAGCAGCCTCGACGGGGGTTCTGAAGCTTTCTTT.

This clone appeared a single time. The V gene is TRBV10-3, the J gene TRBJ2-7, with D possibly matching TRBD2 (6 bases). This CDR3 has 12 residues. Trimming stripped 4 bases from V and 6 bases from J, with 10 bases between. Germline V gene sequence: CDR1 ENHRY, CDR2 SYGVKD. CDR3 sequence (DNA): TGTGCCATCAGTGGGCGGGGCTCCGAGCAGTACTTC. Translation gives CAISGRGSEQYF.

CDR3: CASSLVGGQASYEQYF. DNA for the CDR3: TGTGCCAGCAGCTTAGTAGGGGGACAGGCTTCCTACGAGCAGTACTTC. This chain links TRBV7-2 with TRBJ2-7; 8 bases map to TRBD1. Trimming removed 1 base from V and 1 base from J; junction bases left unmatched: 6. Germline V lookup: CDR1 SGHTA, CDR2 FQGNSA. The CDR3 extends over 16 amino acids. The full variable domain, completed using reference TRBV7-2 and TRBJ2-7, is GAGVSQSPSNKVTEKGKDVELRCDPISGHTALYWYRQSLGQGLEFLIYFQGNSAPDKSGLPSDRFSAERTGGSVSTLTIQRTQQEDSAVYLCASSLVGGQASYEQYFGPGTRLTVT.

The rearrangement joins TRBV7-9 to TRBJ1-3, with a possible D match to TRBD1 (6 bases). The ends were cut back, 6 bases at V and 2 bases at J, with 11 bases in the middle. Germline V CDR1 and CDR2: SEHNR, FQNEAQ (reference sequence). This CDR3 region has 14 residues. The chain's CDR3 is CASRHRVAGNTIYF. The CDR3 nucleotides read TGTGCCAGCAGACACAGGGTAGCTGGAAACACCATATATTTT. The variable domain in full, with the rest retrieved from reference TRBV7-9 and TRBJ1-3, is DTGVSQNPRHKITKRGQNVTFRCDPISEHNRLYWYRQTLGQGPEFLTYFQNEAQLEKSRLLSDRFSAERPKGSFSTLEIQRTEQGDSAMYLCASRHRVAGNTIYFGEGSWLTVV.

The CDR3 DNA reads as TGTGCCAGCAGCTGGAACCTCACCGGGGGCCTCATTAGCAATCAGCCCCAGCATTTT. Translation gives CASSWNLTGGLISNQPQHF. The chain carries TRBV11-3 and TRBJ1-5; TRBD1 is a possible D gene (6 bases). The CDR3 runs to 19 residues. Trimming left V 4 bases short and J 0 bases short, with 22 bases between. Germline V CDR1 and CDR2: SGHNT, YENEEA.

V is TRBV28 and J is TRBJ1-5; a weak D match, TRBD1 (6 bases). V lost 1 base to trimming and J lost 2 bases, with 12 bases between them. Germline V lookup: CDR1 MDHEN, CDR2 SYDVKM. The CDR3 length is 16 residues. In DNA, the CDR3 is TGTGCCAGCAGTTTATATCGGACAGCGGGCAATCAGCCCCAGCATTTT. This encodes CASSLYRTAGNQPQHF.

This chain links TRBV15 with TRBJ2-7; 10 nucleotides agree with TRBD2. The J segment lost 3 bases and the V segment lost 2 bases, leaving 4 bases of the junction unmatched. The CDR3 loop spans 15 amino acids. Germline CDR1 LNHNV, CDR2 YYDKDF (reference sequence). The CDR3 nucleotides are TGTGCCACCAGCAGAACTAGCGGGGTCGGCTACGAGCAGTACTTC. It yields the protein CATSRTSGVGYEQYF.

The chain has TRBV19 and TRBJ1-4, with 7 bases matching TRBD1. CDR3 size: 14 residues. Germline trimming cut 5 bases from V and 4 bases from J; bases unmatched to any gene: 4. CDR1 and CDR2 (germline): LNHDA, SQIVND (reference sequence). The CDR3 sequence: CASSVGTDNEKLFF. The CDR3 coding sequence is TGTGCCAGTAGTGTCGGGACAGATAATGAAAAACTGTTTTTT.